This T cell receptor beta chain is drawn from a study of a mutant IDH1 vaccine in newly diagnosed glioma. Study context: Most patients had radiochemotherapy with temozolomide before enrollment; others had one alone.

Produced via immunoSEQ multiplex PCR; TCRdb's table is partial and in-frame only. The table records roughly 99,000 clones, around 90% of them present only once. The sample's time point: baseline, week 1 (first vaccination visit). Treatment in this sample: pre-vaccination baseline after standard-of-care therapy. Tumors from donors were new WHO grade 3 or 4 IDH1-mutant astrocytomas with ATRX loss. Study-level results: It was 85% to 95% of patients that developed vaccine-induced immune responses.

Regarding this clone: Its antigen is unknown.

Specimen: PBMCs, collected from a glioma patient treated with radiotherapy, temozolomide or both. This TCR came from a woman aged 45 to 65 with glioma.

The CDR3 DNA reads TGTGCCAGCAGCCCGGAGCTGAACACTGAAGCTTTCTTT. Amino acid sequence: CASSPELNTEAFF. The chain joins TRBV6-5 to TRBJ1-1; D is unresolved. V was pared by 6 bases and J by 0 bases, with 8 bases between. This CDR3 spans 13 amino acids. Germline V gives CDR1 MNHEY, CDR2 SVGAGI.